These 11 T cell receptor beta chains came from one sample sequenced in a study of control samples from healthy donors and cancer patients. Repertoires were generated with immunoSEQ multiplex PCR, while TCRdb's copy carries only in-frame clones and drops some. The sample holds about 120,000 clones; around 90% are singletons and the top ten take less than 3%. Sequencing was carried out using blood. The origin of the receptors is a woman in her 70s in good health.

The genes are TRBV2 and TRBJ2-7, with 8 bases matching TRBD2. CDR3 length equals 14 residues. After removal of 8 bases from V and 0 bases from J, the junction contained 6 bases not matched to a gene. CDR1 is SNHLY, CDR2 FYNNEI, per germline. The CDR3, as DNA: TGTGCCAGCGATGCGGGGGGTCGCTCCTACGAGCAGTACTTC. Encoded protein: CASDAGGRSYEQYF. Using reference TRBV2 and TRBJ2-7 for the parts outside the CDR3, the full variable domain is EPEVTQTPSHQVTQMGQEVILRCVPISNHLYFYWYRQILGQKVEFLVSFYNNEISEKSEIFDDQFSVERPDGSNFTLKIRSTKLEDSAMYFCASDAGGRSYEQYFGPGTRLTVT.

Written as DNA, the CDR3 is TGTGCCAGTAGTATACGTCAGCCTAATTCACCCCTCCACTTT. Amino acids: CASSIRQPNSPLHF. J is TRBJ1-6 and V is TRBV19; D uncertain. The length of the CDR3 is 14 residues. The germline V and J ends were trimmed by 2 bases and 6 bases, with 8 bases remaining between them. Germline V gene data show CDR1 as LNHDA and CDR2 as SQIVND (reference sequence).

The J gene is TRBJ1-4, the V gene TRBV4-3, with TRBD1 as a possible D gene (6 bases). The CDR3 is 17 residues long. The V and J ends lost 1 base and 3 bases respectively, with 15 bases between them. Germline-derived CDR1 and CDR2 are LGHNA and YSLEER. CDR3 nucleotides: TGCGCCAGCAGCCAAGTGACAGGCGGTGGGGCTAATGAAAAACTGTTTTTT. This translates into CASSQVTGGGANEKLFF.

The CDR3 loop reads CASSFDTMATYGYTF. The CDR3 nucleotides read TGTGCCAGCAGTTTCGATACGATGGCCACCTATGGCTACACCTTC. V usage is TRBV27 and J usage is TRBJ1-2; D is ambiguous. This CDR3 is built from 15 residues. The V end was cut by 3 bases, the J end by 4 bases, with 15 bases between. Germline V gene sequence: CDR1 MNHEY, CDR2 SMNVEV (reference sequence).

The rearrangement links TRBV5-1 to TRBJ2-5; no firm D call. The CDR3 is 13 amino acids. Trimming removed 1 base from V and 5 bases from J, with 9 bases in between. CDR1 and CDR2 from the germline V gene are SGHRS and YFSETQ. The CDR3: CASSLQVGETQYF. Here the CDR3 DNA reads TGCGCCAGCAGCTTGCAGGTCGGGGAGACCCAGTACTTC.

V is TRBV27 and J is TRBJ2-3; 9 bases map to TRBD2. Germline CDR1 is MNHEY and CDR2 is SMNVEV (reference sequence). This CDR3 contains 18 residues. V was clipped by 6 bases and J by 4 bases; unmatched bases: 17. The CDR3 region has the DNA TGTGCCAGCAGCAAACAACCGCCGGGACTAGCTTTAGCAGATACGCAGTATTTT. Translation gives CASSKQPPGLALADTQYF.

V and J are TRBV19 and TRBJ2-7, with TRBD1 matching over 9 bases. Germline CDR1 and CDR2: LNHDA and SQIVND (reference sequence). Trimming took 8 bases from V and 6 from J; bases not matched to a gene: 11. The CDR3 has 14 amino acids. CDR3 nucleotide sequence: TGTGCCAGTCGGGATCGGGACAGGGAGGTCGAGCAGTACTTC. Residues: CASRDRDREVEQYF.

J is TRBJ1-1 and V is TRBV7-8; perhaps TRBD1 as D (5 bases). With 2 bases removed from V and 10 bases from J, the gap between germline ends came to 11 bases. The CDR3 consists of 12 residues. Germline V gives CDR1 SGHVS, CDR2 FQNEAQ. The DNA for the CDR3 is TGTGCCAGCAGCTTATCTCAGGGCGGAGCTTTCTTT. It is translated as CASSLSQGGAFF.

The genes are TRBV11-3 and TRBJ2-1, with 8 bases matching TRBD1. Per germline, CDR1 SGHNT and CDR2 YENEEA. Losses at the gene ends were 6 bases for V and 6 bases for J; bases not matched to a gene: 10. The CDR3 extends over 15 amino acids. CDR3 nucleotide sequence: TGTGCCAGCAGTTCTTGGACAGGGCCGGCCAATGAGCAGTTCTTC. Translation: CASSSWTGPANEQFF.

To note about this clone: At one end the junction does not follow the germline gene, possibly because of a read error. The chain has TRBV6-6 and TRBJ1-5, with D perhaps TRBD1 (5 bases). There are 13 residues in the CDR3. Germline V gene data show CDR1 as MNHNY and CDR2 as SVGAGI (reference sequence). The CDR3 DNA follows: TGTACCAGCAGCAAGGGGATTAATCAGCCCCAGCATTTT. Residues: CTSSKGINQPQHF.

The count of this clone is one. This rearrangement joins TRBV6-2 or TRBV6-3 to TRBJ1-1, with TRBD1 identical over 8 bases. Germline lookup yields CDR1 MNHEY and CDR2 SVGEGT. The V segment lost 2 bases and the J segment 4 bases; nucleotides outside the gene matches: 6. The CDR3 runs 15 residues. The CDR3 DNA reads as TGTGCCAGCAGTTACACAGGGGGATTCGGCACTGAAGCTTTCTTT. Protein sequence: CASSYTGGFGTEAFF.